The next 31 T cell receptor beta chains were all read from a single sample in a study of T cells in localized non-small cell lung cancer. Some clones are missing from TCRdb's copy, which holds only in-frame ones; the method was immunoSEQ multiplex PCR. The sample shows about 33,000 clones, 91% of them seen only once. Specimen: PBMCs, collected before any cancer treatment. All receptors derive from a man aged 40-75 years with stage II lung adenocarcinoma.

V and J are TRBV25-1 and TRBJ2-1, with D unclear. CDR1 MGHDK and CDR2 SYGVNS come from the germline V gene. The CDR3 loop spans 13 amino acids. CDR3 amino acids: CLKFPCHHSEQFF. The DNA for the CDR3 is TGTCTTAAGTTCCCGTGCCACCATAGTGAGCAGTTCTTC. Drawing the rest from reference TRBV25-1 and TRBJ2-1, the complete variable domain is EADIYQTPRYLVIGTGKKITLECSQTMGHDKMYWYQQDPGMELHLIHYSYGVNSTEKGDLSSESTVSRIRTEHFPLTLESARPSHTSQYLCLKFPCHHSEQFFGPGTRLTVL.

The V and J genes are TRBV9 and TRBJ2-1, with 10 bases fitting TRBD2. V shed 5 bases and J 6 bases; nucleotides not matched to a gene: 11. The germline V gene encodes CDR1 SGDLS and CDR2 YYNGEE. CDR3 length: 16 amino acids. CDR3: CASSEGSGLASNEQFF. The CDR3 DNA follows: TGTGCCAGCAGTGAGGGATCGGGACTAGCGAGCAATGAGCAGTTCTTC.

This chain joins TRBV9 and TRBJ2-7; D is ambiguous. The V gene lost 0 bases and the J gene lost 3 bases, with 13 bases spanning the gap. This CDR3 comprises 15 residues. From germline, CDR1 is SGDLS and CDR2 YYNGEE. The DNA of the CDR3 is TGTGCCAGCAGCGTAGGTGGGGATCCTCTCTACGAGCAGTACTTC. Translation: CASSVGGDPLYEQYF.

V usage is TRBV9 and J usage is TRBJ1-1; D is unclear. The germline V and J ends were trimmed by 0 bases and 0 bases, with 3 bases remaining between them. Germline assignment: CDR1 SGDLS and CDR2 YYNGEE. There are 13 residues in the CDR3. The CDR3 here is CASSVELNTEAFF. The CDR3 region has the DNA TGTGCCAGCAGCGTAGAATTGAACACTGAAGCTTTCTTT.

The genes are TRBV6-1 and TRBJ1-5; 7 bases match TRBD1. Germline trimming cut 7 bases from V and 6 bases from J; bases unmatched to any gene: 12. The germline V gene encodes CDR1 MNHNS and CDR2 SASEGT. The CDR3 loop spans 15 amino acids. DNA of the CDR3: TGTGCCAGCATCCTTACAAGGGGGCTGGGTCAGCCCCAGCATTTT. Protein sequence: CASILTRGLGQPQHF.

This chain links TRBV11-2 with TRBJ1-1; 8 bases are shared with TRBD1. The CDR3 sequence is 17 residues long. J was trimmed by 4 bases and V by 5 bases; bases with no gene match: 15. The germline V gene encodes CDR1 SGHAT and CDR2 FQNNGV. DNA of the CDR3: TGTGCCAGCAGCCTCTCTCCCCCAGGGGGCGGGAGCACTGAAGCTTTCTTT. This encodes CASSLSPPGGGSTEAFF.

This chain links TRBV7-2 with TRBJ2-7, with D tentatively TRBD2 (6 bases). CDR3 length: 15 residues. V shed 5 bases and J shed 5 bases, with 19 bases lying between them. CDR1 SGHTA and CDR2 FQGNSA come from the germline V gene. The CDR3 region has the DNA TGTGCCAGCAGCCCGTCGGGGGAGGTACTAAACGAGCAGTACTTC. Translated: CASSPSGEVLNEQYF.

The CDR3 region has the DNA TGTGCCAGCAGCCCGTTCGGGAGAACAGATACGCAGTATTTT. It is translated as CASSPFGRTDTQYF. The genes are TRBV7-8 and TRBJ2-3; tentative D call: TRBD2 (6 bases). The CDR3 is 14 residues long. Germline assignment: CDR1 SGHVS and CDR2 FQNEAQ. V lost 5 bases, J lost 3 bases, and 12 bases lay in between.

The count of this clone is one. CDR3 bases: TGTGCCAGCAGCTCCCCAGGGGGCGAGCGTGGCTACACCTTC. It encodes CASSSPGGERGYTF. The rearrangement joins TRBV5-6 to TRBJ1-2; 8 positions match TRBD1. This CDR3 is built from 14 residues. Germline lookup yields CDR1 SGHDT and CDR2 YYEEEE. V lost 3 bases to trimming and J lost 7 bases; unmatched junction nucleotides: 8.

The chain carries TRBV4-3 and TRBJ2-1, with D perhaps being TRBD1 or TRBD2 (5 bases each). This CDR3 comprises 14 residues. V lost 0 bases, J lost 6 bases, and 9 bases lay in between. Germline CDR1 reads LGHNA; CDR2 reads YSLEER. This chain's CDR3 is CASSQDGGFNEQFF. CDR3 bases: TGCGCCAGCAGCCAAGATGGGGGATTCAATGAGCAGTTCTTC.

J is TRBJ2-2 and V is TRBV28, with 13 bases aligning to TRBD2. Germline V gives CDR1 MDHEN, CDR2 SYDVKM. The CDR3 has 19 amino acids. The ends lost 6 bases at V and 0 bases at J; junction bases unmatched: 10. This CDR3 reads CASRERGGLAGPNTGELFF. The CDR3 region has the DNA TGTGCCAGCAGGGAGAGAGGGGGACTAGCGGGGCCGAACACCGGGGAGCTGTTTTTT.

V gene TRBV30 combines with J gene TRBJ2-2; 15 nucleotides agree with TRBD2. The CDR3 runs to 17 residues. CDR1 and CDR2 (germline): GTSNPN, SVGIG (reference sequence). Trimming cost V 5 bases and J 7 bases; bases outside gene matches: 11. As DNA, the CDR3 is TGTGCCTGGTCGGGGCGGACTAGCGGGAGGGCCCACGGGGAGCTGTTTTTT. The encoded protein is CAWSGRTSGRAHGELFF.

The V gene is TRBV27, the J gene TRBJ2-7, with 8 bases lining up with TRBD1. The V and J ends lost 5 bases and 0 bases, in that order; junction bases with no gene match: 15. Germline V lookup: CDR1 MNHEY, CDR2 SMNVEV (reference sequence). The CDR3 sequence is 18 residues long. The CDR3 here is CASSGGQGLGFLSYEQYF. CDR3 nucleotide sequence: TGTGCCAGCAGTGGAGGACAGGGCTTGGGGTTTCTCTCCTACGAGCAGTACTTC.

V is TRBV9 and J is TRBJ1-1; no definite D call. This CDR3 spans 17 amino acids. The germline V gene encodes CDR1 SGDLS and CDR2 YYNGEE. V was clipped by 6 bases and J by 0 bases, with 21 bases between them. CDR3 loop: CASTPQVSSRMNTEAFF. For the CDR3, the DNA is TGTGCCAGCACCCCTCAAGTGAGTAGTCGAATGAACACTGAAGCTTTCTTT. Looking up the rest from reference TRBV9 and TRBJ1-1 gives the full variable domain: DSGVTQTPKHLITATGQRVTLRCSPRSGDLSVYWYQQSLDQGLQFLIQYYNGEERAKGNILERFSAQQFPDLHSELNLSSLELGDSALYFCASTPQVSSRMNTEAFFGQGTRLTVV.

This rearrangement joins TRBV19 to TRBJ1-1; D might be TRBD1 (5 bases). CDR1 is LNHDA, CDR2 SQIVND, per germline (reference sequence). This CDR3 is built from 14 residues. Trimming took 3 bases from V and 1 from J, leaving 9 bases between them. Written as DNA, the CDR3 is TGTGCCAGTAGTATCTGGGGCCAGAACACTGAAGCTTTCTTT. Translated, it gives CASSIWGQNTEAFF. Together with reference TRBV19 and TRBJ1-1, the CDR3 gives the full variable domain: DGGITQSPKYLFRKEGQNVTLSCEQNLNHDAMYWYRQDPGQGLRLIYYSQIVNDFQKGDIAEGYSVSREKKESFPLTVTSAQKNPTAFYLCASSIWGQNTEAFFGQGTRLTVV.

The gene calls are TRBV2 and TRBJ1-5; 9 positions match TRBD1. This CDR3 is built from 16 residues. CDR1 SNHLY and CDR2 FYNNEI come from the germline V gene. V shed 7 bases and J 6 bases; nucleotides not matched to a gene: 13. The CDR3 nucleotides are TGTGCCAGCACCAGGGACAGGGCCCTTAAAGGTCAGCCCCAGCATTTT. It specifies CASTRDRALKGQPQHF.

The V and J genes are TRBV6-1 and TRBJ1-5, with D hard to call. CDR1 MNHNS and CDR2 SASEGT come from the germline V gene. Trimming cost V 1 base and J 6 bases, with 10 bases left between them. The CDR3 consists of 14 residues. The CDR3 sequence is CASSEEGKGQPQHF. The CDR3 DNA reads TGTGCCAGCAGTGAAGAAGGGAAGGGTCAGCCCCAGCATTTT.

The chain carries TRBV5-1 and TRBJ2-5, with 10 bases matching TRBD2. V was pared by 4 bases and J by 4 bases, with 7 bases of the junction left unmatched. CDR3 size: 15 residues. CDR1 SGHRS and CDR2 YFSETQ come from the germline V gene. The CDR3 region has the DNA TGCGCCAGCAGCCTGTCTAGCGGGAGACGAGAGACCCAGTACTTC. This gives the protein CASSLSSGRRETQYF.

J is TRBJ1-5 and V is TRBV19; D remains ambiguous. CDR3 length equals 13 residues. Per the germline V gene, CDR1 is LNHDA and CDR2 is SQIVND (reference sequence). The V and J ends lost 4 bases and 2 bases respectively, with 6 bases between them. The CDR3 DNA follows: TGTGCCAGTAGTACCGTGGGCAATCAGCCCCAGCATTTT. Encoded protein: CASSTVGNQPQHF. The full variable domain, in which reference TRBV19 and TRBJ1-5 provide the parts outside the CDR3, is DGGITQSPKYLFRKEGQNVTLSCEQNLNHDAMYWYRQDPGQGLRLIYYSQIVNDFQKGDIAEGYSVSREKKESFPLTVTSAQKNPTAFYLCASSTVGNQPQHFGDGTRLSIL.

This clone was seen a single time. J is TRBJ2-1 and V is TRBV4-3, with 11 bases that match TRBD2. The junction had 5 bases not matched to a gene; V was cut back by 0 bases and J by 13 bases. This CDR3 has 14 residues. Germline CDR1 is LGHNA and CDR2 is YSLEER. In DNA, the CDR3 is TGCGCCAGCAGCCAAGATGTAGCGGGAGGGCCTCAGTTCTTC. Protein: CASSQDVAGGPQFF.

The V and J genes are TRBV30 and TRBJ1-2; 10 bases align to TRBD1. This CDR3 is built from 16 residues. Germline V gene data show CDR1 as GTSNPN and CDR2 as SVGIG (reference sequence). V trimming: 6 bases; J trimming: 3 bases; junction bases outside the gene matches: 13. Written as DNA, the CDR3 is TGTGCCTGCAAGATCCCCCCGGGACAGGGGCACTATGGCTACACCTTC. Residues: CACKIPPGQGHYGYTF.

On this clone: The junction departs from the called germline gene at one end, perhaps through a read error. The chain combines TRBV10-3 with TRBJ1-2; possibly TRBD1 for D (5 bases). CDR1 and CDR2 from the germline V gene are ENHRY and SYGVKD. The CDR3 has 12 residues. CDR3 sequence reads: CAIGETDYGYTF. CDR3 DNA: TGTGCCATCGGTGAGACAGACTATGGCTACACCTTC.

J is TRBJ2-3 and V is TRBV9; perhaps TRBD1 as D (6 bases). CDR1 and CDR2 from the germline V gene are SGDLS and YYNGEE. The CDR3 length is 14 residues. V lost 3 bases and J 5 bases, leaving 13 bases between the germline ends. In nucleotides, the CDR3 is TGTGCCAGCAGCGCCACTACAGGGTTAGATACGCAGTATTTT. Protein product: CASSATTGLDTQYF.

The gene calls are TRBV29-1 and TRBJ2-3, with 13 bases fitting TRBD2. CDR1 is SQVTM, CDR2 ANQGSEA, per germline. V lost 7 bases and J lost 6; bases outside the gene matches: 7. The CDR3 runs to 14 residues. CDR3 region: CSAATSGRMDTQYF. The CDR3 region has the DNA TGCAGCGCGGCGACTAGCGGGAGGATGGATACGCAGTATTTT.

V and J are TRBV5-6 and TRBJ1-2, with TRBD1 matching over 10 bases. The CDR3 spans 15 residues. The V segment lost 4 bases and the J segment 4 bases; nucleotides outside the gene matches: 7. Germline CDR1 and CDR2: SGHDT and YYEEEE. CDR3 sequence reads: CASSIGTGVPYGYTF. The CDR3, as DNA: TGTGCCAGCAGCATCGGGACAGGGGTCCCCTATGGCTACACCTTC.

This chain uses TRBV6-5 with TRBJ2-5, with TRBD1 identical over 7 bases. Germline trimming cut 0 bases from V and 7 bases from J; bases unmatched to any gene: 8. There are 15 residues in the CDR3. The V gene's germline CDR1 is MNHEY and CDR2 SVGAGI. CDR3 bases: TGTGCCAGCAGTTACTCCGGGACAGCCGAGGGGACCCAGTACTTC. This encodes CASSYSGTAEGTQYF.

The chain uses TRBV7-9 and TRBJ1-5; D unclear. CDR3 length: 14 residues. The germline gives CDR1 SEHNR, CDR2 FQNEAQ (reference sequence). Trimming left V 4 bases short and J 4 bases short, with 11 bases between. CDR3 coding DNA: TGTGCCAGCAGCTCCGTTTCGGGTAATCAGCCCCAGCATTTT. This translates into CASSSVSGNQPQHF.

The V gene is TRBV28, the J gene TRBJ2-7, with D possibly TRBD1 on 6 matching bases. The V end lost 6 bases, the J end lost 4 bases, and 13 bases lay between the germline ends. The CDR3 length is 13 residues. Per germline, CDR1 MDHEN and CDR2 SYDVKM. CDR3 coding DNA: TGTGCCAGCAGGCCAACAGGGTTGTACGAGCAGTACTTC. This translates into CASRPTGLYEQYF.

The chain has TRBV7-3 and TRBJ2-3; 8 bases match TRBD2. Trimming at V came to 5 bases and at J to 6 bases, leaving 10 bases not matched to a gene. The CDR3 is 15 amino acids. Germline V gene lookup returns CDR1 SGHTA and CDR2 FQGTGA. DNA for the CDR3: TGTGCCAGCAGCATGGGAGCGGGAGTGGGCGATACGCAGTATTTT. The encoded protein is CASSMGAGVGDTQYF.

The V and J genes are TRBV6-1 and TRBJ2-1; D is uncertain. This CDR3 has 13 amino acids. Germline V gives CDR1 MNHNS, CDR2 SASEGT. The germline V and J ends were trimmed by 6 bases and 9 bases, with 15 bases remaining between them. DNA of the CDR3: TGTGCCAGCAGGGTGAGCCCCCGAGGTGAGCAGTTCTTC. Amino acids: CASRVSPRGEQFF.

J is TRBJ1-1 and V is TRBV5-4, with D perhaps TRBD1 (5 bases). The CDR3 runs to 19 residues. Germline V lookup: CDR1 SGHNT, CDR2 YYREEE (reference sequence). The V end was cut by 5 bases, the J end by 3 bases, with 29 bases between. The DNA for the CDR3 is TGTGCCAGCAGTCCAACCGGGGCCTCACCCCGATTAGCGGACACTGAAGCTTTCTTT. Translating gives CASSPTGASPRLADTEAFF.